A single sample gave rise to the 13 T cell receptor beta chains below, sequenced in a study of identical twins. MiXCR, applied by TCRdb to the 5' RACE reads, yields one record per CDR3 protein. The top ten clones hold around 3.1% of a sample with around 570,000 distinct CDR3 sequences, just under 10% of them seen once. The same data also contributed to another study, on yellow fever vaccine responses in identical twins.

Sequencing input: PBMCs. The receptors here all came from a woman aged 18-30 years in good health.

Many counts were recorded for this clonotype. The chain recombines TRBV10-2 with TRBJ2-7, with 10 bases that match TRBD1. Germline V CDR1 and CDR2: WSHSY, SAAADI. The CDR3 extends over 13 amino acids. V dropped 6 bases and J dropped 6; count of bases not matched to a gene: 5. The CDR3 loop reads CASRSRTGGEQYF. The CDR3 region has the DNA TGCGCCAGCAGATCCCGGACAGGGGGCGAGCAGTACTTC.

This clonotype has a count of ten or more. The V gene is TRBV4-2, the J gene TRBJ2-5, with 12 bases lining up with TRBD1. The CDR3 loop spans 18 amino acids. The ends lost 1 base at V and 7 bases at J; junction bases unmatched: 13. Germline CDR1 and CDR2: LGHNA and YNFKEQ. CDR3 coding DNA: TGTGCCAGCAGCCAAGGAGTAGGGACAGGGGGCTCCGTACCGACCCAGTACTTC. Its protein product is CASSQGVGTGGSVPTQYF.

This clonotype has just a few counts. The gene calls are TRBV6-1 and TRBJ2-3; 9 bases align to TRBD2. The germline gives CDR1 MNHNS, CDR2 SASEGT. CDR3 length: 15 amino acids. The V and J ends lost 6 bases and 1 base, in that order; junction bases with no gene match: 5. The CDR3 is CASRATSGGTDTQYF. The CDR3 region has the DNA TGTGCCAGCAGAGCGACTAGCGGAGGCACAGATACGCAGTATTTT.

V gene TRBV7-8 combines with J gene TRBJ1-2, with no clear D. The CDR3 runs to 13 residues. Trimming pared 5 bases from V and 2 bases from J, leaving 9 bases between. CDR1 and CDR2 from the germline V gene are SGHVS and FQNEAQ. CDR3 sequence: CASSPGLNYGYTF. The CDR3 DNA reads as TGTGCCAGCAGCCCCGGGCTCAACTATGGCTACACCTTC.

Here the CDR3 DNA reads TGTGCCAGCACCTCACCCCCAGCAGATACGCAGTATTTT. This translates into CASTSPPADTQYF. The chain uses TRBV7-8 and TRBJ2-3; D is unclear. V was shortened by 7 bases and J by 4 bases, with 12 bases between the two germline ends. The CDR3 consists of 13 residues. The germline gives CDR1 SGHVS, CDR2 FQNEAQ.

This clonotype has just a few counts. The rearrangement uses TRBV12-3 or TRBV12-4 and TRBJ1-6, with D possibly being TRBD1 (6 bases). Trimming removed 3 bases at V and 9 bases at J, with 12 bases between. CDR3 length: 14 amino acids. The CDR3 is CASSLGARGSPLHF. DNA for the CDR3: TGTGCCAGCAGTTTGGGGGCTCGGGGTTCACCCCTCCACTTT.

This clonotype was counted at least ten times. The V gene is TRBV6-2 or TRBV6-3, the J gene TRBJ2-1; possible D gene TRBD2, 7 bases. Trimming left V 2 bases short and J 2 bases short, with 19 bases between. The CDR3 is made up of 18 amino acids. Germline values: CDR1 MNHEY, CDR2 SVGEGT. The CDR3 sequence is CASSYKIEGGRPYNEQFF. CDR3 sequence (DNA): TGTGCCAGCAGTTACAAGATAGAGGGGGGGCGCCCCTACAATGAGCAGTTCTTC.

The rearrangement uses TRBV27 and TRBJ1-2; 9 bases fit TRBD1. V was clipped by 6 bases and J by 5 bases; unmatched bases: 10. CDR1 is MNHEY, CDR2 SMNVEV, per germline (reference sequence). The CDR3 consists of 15 residues. DNA of the CDR3: TGTGCCAGCAGACCCACAGGGGGCGGAGGGTATGGCTACACCTTC. Its translation is CASRPTGGGGYGYTF.

This clonotype was recorded at least ten times. This chain joins TRBV5-1 and TRBJ2-7; no firm D call. V lost 0 bases to trimming and J lost 5 bases, with 9 bases between them. Germline lookup yields CDR1 SGHRS and CDR2 YFSETQ. The length of the CDR3 is 13 residues. The CDR3 bases are TGCGCCAGCAGCTTGGTCCAGACCCACGAGCAGTACTTC. Its translation: CASSLVQTHEQYF.

V is TRBV7-9 and J is TRBJ2-5; D not resolved. CDR1 is SEHNR and CDR2 is FQNEAQ in the germline V gene (reference sequence). Trimming pared 3 bases from V and 2 bases from J, leaving 10 bases between. This CDR3 has 14 residues. The CDR3 coding sequence is TGTGCCAGCAGCTTCCAGGTTCTACAAGAGACCCAGTACTTC. Its translation: CASSFQVLQETQYF.

This clonotype was found a few times. The rearrangement links TRBV12-3 or TRBV12-4 to TRBJ1-1, with 9 bases identical to TRBD1. The V and J ends lost 4 bases and 3 bases, in that order; junction bases with no gene match: 6. There are 15 residues in the CDR3. CDR3 sequence: CASSWDREAYTEAFF. CDR3 nucleotide sequence: TGTGCCAGCAGTTGGGACAGGGAGGCGTACACTGAAGCTTTCTTT.

This clonotype was seen more than once but under ten times. The gene calls are TRBV27 and TRBJ2-1; TRBD2 matches 9 bases. CDR1 is MNHEY, CDR2 SMNVEV, per germline (reference sequence). The ends lost 4 bases at V and 10 bases at J; junction bases unmatched: 11. The CDR3 runs to 15 residues. In nucleotides, the CDR3 is TGTGCCAGCAGTTCGGGACTAGCACCTCCGGGAGAGCAGTTCTTC. Its protein is CASSSGLAPPGEQFF.

This clonotype was counted between two and nine times. The rearrangement uses TRBV7-8 and TRBJ2-1; 8 nucleotides match TRBD2. This CDR3 is 16 amino acids long. Germline CDR1 and CDR2: SGHVS and FQNEAQ. V shed 1 base, J shed 8 bases, and the junction held 10 bases outside the gene matches. CDR3 in DNA: TGTGCCAGCAGCTTAGGTTCAACGGGGGGGCGGGATGAGCAGTTCTTC. Amino acid sequence: CASSLGSTGGRDEQFF.